This TCR beta chain stems from a study of regulatory T cells in long-lasting Graves disease (dated by TCRdb to the early 2020s). Context from the whole study: To count as having persistent Graves' disease, a patient had to have received antithyroid drug treatment for over 5 years with TSH receptor autoantibodies remaining persistently positive. Persistent Graves' disease patients were compared with newly diagnosed Graves' disease patients by peripheral blood TCR sequencing and RNA sequencing. The study was conducted in China and was registered as a clinical trial. TCR sequencing covered around 13 persistent and approximately 20 newly diagnosed Graves' disease patients, around 33 samples in total. On average, persistent Graves' disease patients in the clinical cohort had been on antithyroid drugs for about 10.3 years.

Libraries were built with multiplex PCR. TCRdb lists the instrument as Illumina HiSeq 4000. CDR3 regions were amplified by Arm-PCR with iRepertoire HTBI primers to construct TCR beta libraries. Gel purification was performed on PCR products prior to sequencing. In the source study's methods: Across samples, fewer than 70 TRBV and 13 to 15 TRBJ segments were identified and used for gene usage analysis of CDR3 amino acid clonotypes. Filtered high-quality paired reads were merged into contigs using COPE and FqMerger. BLAST was used to align contigs to IMGT TRBV, TRBD and TRBJ reference genes, and CDR3 was defined according to IMGT. Any clonotype with a frequency above 0.1% was classified as a highly expanded clone. Shannon entropy served as the measure of repertoire diversity, while the Gini coefficient captured V-J evenness. A clonotype was considered public if more than one individual shared it. In-frame beta chains were kept once TCRdb had trimmed the public reads at Q25 with fastp and called clones with MiXCR. Merged by CDR3 protein, the rows form single entries marked with the most common genes and DNA. Here the V and J calls rest on TCRdb's processing, not on the authors' analysis. The sample table lists approximately 690,000 distinct CDR3 sequences, around 30% of them with a count of one. About two fifths of the sample belongs to the ten largest clones.

The germline V and J ends show losses of 4 bases and 0 bases respectively, and no gene match explains 10 bases of the junction. The CDR3 holds 17 amino acids from the cysteine to the phenylalanine. Just CDR3 DNA is preserved here, 51 bases in frame from base 1. Reading the germline V gene gives CDR1 SGHTA and CDR2 FQGNSA. The study at large found these results: Persistent disease showed preferential use of TRBV28, TRBJ1-2 and TRBJ2-5, whereas newly diagnosed disease favored TRBV20-1 and TRBJ2-1. The authors noted that the small sample size was a limitation that may lower accuracy. Only the TCR beta chain was sequenced and analyzed. Persistent patients shared more public clonotypes among themselves (over 2,500) than newly diagnosed patients did (roughly 910). Only peripheral blood was studied, because thyroid tissue, the primary lesion, was inaccessible. Lower TCR Shannon entropy and fewer highly expanded clones were observed in persistent Graves' disease patients than in newly diagnosed patients, which suggested clonal expansion.

Comment on this clonotype: The target of this receptor is not known. It has no much larger one-base neighbor in the sample; base qualities were not kept.

The sample's time point, from its label and the paper: persistent/refractory GD, antithyroid drugs over 5 years with positive TRAb. For both TCR sequencing and RNA sequencing, RNA was extracted from PBMCs using TRIzol. The diagnosis of Graves' disease followed American Thyroid Association guidelines. Recruitment of patients was carried out at an endocrinology department in Xi'an, China. Each patient gave approximately 10 milliliters of peripheral blood, collected in an EDTA anticoagulant tube. Ficoll Paque Plus density gradient separation was used to isolate PBMCs, and no additional T cell sorting was done. An Agilent 2100 Bioanalyzer and agarose gel were used to check RNA quality, and a NanoDrop 2000 was used to measure RNA concentration.

The clonotype was recovered from a female donor with Graves disease. The chain links TRBV7-2 with TRBJ1-2, with 8 central nucleotides matching TRBD1. The starting material was peripheral blood mononuclear cells (PBMCs), obtained when the disease was refractory, from a patient treated with antithyroid drugs. The CDR3 amino acid sequence is: CASSSVGQDRTNYGYTF. The nucleotide sequence reads as follows: TGTGCCAGCAGCTCGGTGGGACAGGATCGAACTAACTATGGCTACACCTTC.